Listed below are T cell receptor beta chains from one sample, sequenced in a study of blood T cell repertoires in COVID-19. The repertoire was sequenced with immunoSEQ multiplex PCR; TCRdb's copy has only in-frame clones and lacks some. Found here are fewer than 100,000 clones, approximately 88% of them singletons; the top ten hold nearly 45%. Sequenced: peripheral blood. The receptors stem from a human donor in a cohort sampled during active COVID-19. Both conserved end residues are part of each CDR3. A D gene is named only where the DNA matches it firmly.

V	D	J	length	CDR3
TRBV19	TRBD1	TRBJ1-3	16	CASSMGQGRTGNTIYF
TRBV5-5	TRBD1	TRBJ2-3	14	CASSRRDSGDTQYF
TRBV5-1	-	TRBJ2-1	12	CASRQDYSEQFF
TRBV18	-	TRBJ1-3	17	CASSPLRDTNSGNTIYF
TRBV5-6	-	TRBJ1-3	15	CASRDGGWSGNTIYF
TRBV10-3	TRBD1	TRBJ1-2	13	CAISPGQEYGYTF
TRBV4-1	TRBD1	TRBJ1-2	16	CASSRVTGGGGYGYTF
TRBV2	-	TRBJ2-5	12	CASSVRQETQYF
TRBV9	-	TRBJ2-2	16	CASSKAQGANTGELFF
TRBV2	-	TRBJ1-6	13	CASSGEADSPLHF
TRBV14	TRBD2	TRBJ2-1	16	CASSLLAGVSYNEQFF
TRBV2	TRBD2	TRBJ2-3	14	CASRGGGGTDTQYF
TRBV6-2/TRBV6-3	TRBD2	TRBJ2-3	15	CASGQFGRDADTQYF